Following are 25 T cell receptor beta chains from one sample sequenced in a study of regulatory T cells in long-lasting Graves disease. Time point indicated: newly diagnosed GD, antithyroid drugs for less than 3 months. PBMC-derived RNA was used for the TCR library. CDR3-region Arm-PCR and iRepertoire HTBI primers produced the TCR beta libraries. Each CDR3 protein is one row after TCRdb ran MiXCR on the multiplex PCR reads. The sample consists of 300,000 to 400,000 distinct CDR3 sequences, approximately 15% of them appearing once. This sample also appeared in a second study, on T cells in Graves' hyperthyroidism and ophthalmopathy.

This specimen consisted of peripheral blood mononuclear cells (PBMCs), obtained at new diagnosis, from a patient treated with antithyroid drugs. Every receptor here comes from a man aged 35-49 years with Graves disease.

This clonotype showed up many times. In DNA form, the CDR3 reads TGCAGTGCCCACGAGGACAGGGTCTACGAGCAGTACTTC. It translates to CSAHEDRVYEQYF. The chain links TRBV20-1 to TRBJ2-7; 8 nucleotides line up with TRBD1. The CDR3 covers 13 residues. The trim removed 6 bases at V and 3 bases at J, leaving 7 bases unmatched. Germline values: CDR1 DFQATT, CDR2 SNEGSKA (reference sequence).

This clonotype has ten or more counts. The CDR3 here is CASRISGGTNEKLFF. CDR3 in DNA: TGTGCCAGCAGAATTTCCGGGGGAACTAATGAAAAACTGTTTTTT. This chain joins TRBV2 and TRBJ1-4; tentatively, D is TRBD1 (5 bases). This CDR3 spans 15 amino acids. In germline, CDR1 is SNHLY, CDR2 FYNNEI. Trimming cost V 6 bases and J 1 base, with 12 bases left between them. The full variable domain, rest sourced from reference TRBV2 and TRBJ1-4, is EPEVTQTPSHQVTQMGQEVILRCVPISNHLYFYWYRQILGQKVEFLVSFYNNEISEKSEIFDDQFSVERPDGSNFTLKIRSTKLEDSAMYFCASRISGGTNEKLFFGSGTQLSVL.

The chain couples TRBV7-8 to TRBJ2-7; no clear D. The V end lost 2 bases, the J end lost 6 bases, and 8 bases lay between the germline ends. CDR1 is SGHVS, CDR2 FQNEAQ, per germline. The CDR3 covers 12 residues. The DNA of the CDR3 is TGTGCCAGCAGCTTAAAACTGGGCGAGCAGTACTTC. Protein sequence: CASSLKLGEQYF.

The chain uses TRBV10-3 and TRBJ1-2; D possibly corresponds to TRBD1 (6 bases). The CDR3 totals 13 residues. Trimming took 7 bases from V and 3 from J, leaving 12 bases between them. CDR1 ENHRY and CDR2 SYGVKD come from the germline V gene. The CDR3 protein is CAITETGYYGYTF. CDR3 coding DNA: TGTGCCATCACAGAAACAGGGTACTATGGCTACACCTTC.

This clonotype was seen many times. This chain joins TRBV24-1 and TRBJ2-5; a weak D match, TRBD1 (6 bases). Trimming removed 0 bases at V and 5 bases at J, with 15 bases between. This CDR3 spans 16 amino acids. The V gene's germline CDR1 is KGHDR and CDR2 SFDVKD. Here the CDR3 DNA reads TGTGCCACCAGTGATTTGCAGTTTGGGGGCTCGGAGACCCAGTACTTC. Protein: CATSDLQFGGSETQYF.

This clonotype appeared many times. This chain links TRBV6-1 with TRBJ2-7, with no clear D. CDR3 size: 12 residues. CDR1 and CDR2 (germline): MNHNS, SASEGT. Trimming took 7 bases from V and 1 from J, leaving 8 bases between them. CDR3 sequence: CASTDISYEQYF. CDR3 DNA: TGTGCCAGCACCGACATTTCCTACGAGCAGTACTTC.

This clonotype has ten or more counts. V and J are TRBV30 and TRBJ1-5; weak D call: TRBD1 (5 bases). Germline V lookup: CDR1 GTSNPN, CDR2 SVGIG (reference sequence). V lost 5 bases to trimming and J lost 2 bases, with 7 bases between them. The CDR3 spans 12 residues. This CDR3 reads CAWGGGNQPQHF. The CDR3, as DNA: TGTGCCTGGGGGGGTGGCAATCAGCCCCAGCATTTT.

This clonotype was observed at least ten times. This chain connects TRBV2 to TRBJ2-4; D is tentatively TRBD1 or TRBD2 (6 bases each). V lost 0 bases and J lost 3, with 12 bases in between. The CDR3 is 16 residues long. Germline V gene lookup returns CDR1 SNHLY and CDR2 FYNNEI. The CDR3, as DNA: TGTGCCAGCAGTGAAGCTCGGGGGCGGCGCAAAAACATTCAGTACTTC. This translates into CASSEARGRRKNIQYF. Full variable domain (missing parts from reference TRBV2 and TRBJ2-4): EPEVTQTPSHQVTQMGQEVILRCVPISNHLYFYWYRQILGQKVEFLVSFYNNEISEKSEIFDDQFSVERPDGSNFTLKIRSTKLEDSAMYFCASSEARGRRKNIQYFGAGTRLSVL.

This clonotype was picked up many times. The chain combines TRBV30 with TRBJ1-6, with D perhaps TRBD1 (6 bases). There are 13 residues in the CDR3. Germline V gene lookup returns CDR1 GTSNPN and CDR2 SVGIG (reference sequence). The V end was cut by 4 bases, the J end by 9 bases, with 13 bases between. The CDR3 sequence: CAWNRVSGSPLHF. The DNA of the CDR3 is TGTGCCTGGAACAGGGTTTCGGGTTCACCCCTCCACTTT.

This clonotype came up many times. V usage is TRBV6-2 or TRBV6-3 and J usage is TRBJ2-7, with TRBD1 as a possible D gene (6 bases). The CDR3 spans 16 residues. The germline V gene encodes CDR1 MNHEY and CDR2 SVGEGT. Trimming left V 0 bases short and J 0 bases short, with 12 bases between. This CDR3 reads CASSYSGQGHSYEQYF. The DNA of the CDR3 is TGTGCCAGCAGTTACTCGGGGCAGGGGCACTCCTACGAGCAGTACTTC.

J is TRBJ1-1 and V is TRBV7-6; the match to TRBD1 covers 12 bases. Germline V gene sequence: CDR1 SGHVS, CDR2 FNYEAQ. Trimming cost V 10 bases and J 5 bases; bases outside gene matches: 5. This CDR3 has 13 residues. The CDR3 coding sequence is TGTGCCATCCGGGACAGGGGGCCAACTGAAGCTTTCTTT. This gives the protein CAIRDRGPTEAFF.

This clonotype has a count of ten or more. The V gene is TRBV12-3 or TRBV12-4, the J gene TRBJ1-1; no clear D. This CDR3 has 16 amino acids. Trimming took off 8 bases at V and 4 bases at J, with 23 bases between the two ends. The CDR3 is CASGRGVRVVVTEAFF. DNA of the CDR3: TGTGCCAGCGGACGTGGAGTACGGGTTGTTGTCACTGAAGCTTTCTTT.

This clonotype was detected only a few times. The chain is built from TRBV29-1 and TRBJ1-1, with D perhaps TRBD1 (5 bases). This CDR3 has 14 amino acids. Looked up from germline, CDR1 is SQVTM and CDR2 is ANQGSEA. Trimming removed 0 bases at V and 3 bases at J, with 11 bases between. Written as DNA, the CDR3 is TGCAGCGTTGAAGATGCGGGGGGGTACACTGAAGCTTTCTTT. Its protein product is CSVEDAGGYTEAFF. Drawing the rest from reference TRBV29-1 and TRBJ1-1, the complete variable domain is SAVISQKPSRDICQRGTSLTIQCQVDSQVTMMFWYRQQPGQSLTLIATANQGSEATYESGFVIDKFPISRPNLTFSTLTVSNMSPEDSSIYLCSVEDAGGYTEAFFGQGTRLTVV.

V is TRBV20-1 and J is TRBJ2-3; maybe TRBD2 (6 bases). The CDR3 runs to 15 residues. V was pared by 5 bases and J by 4 bases, with 19 bases between. The V gene's germline CDR1 is DFQATT and CDR2 SNEGSKA (reference sequence). The CDR3 DNA reads as TGCAGTGCTCCCATTTTCGGCGGGGTTTCAGATACGCAGTATTTT. Encoded protein: CSAPIFGGVSDTQYF.

This clonotype was counted a few times. The chain employs TRBV7-9 and TRBJ2-3; 16 nucleotides match TRBD2. Germline V gene sequence: CDR1 SEHNR, CDR2 FQNEAQ (reference sequence). V lost 5 bases and J lost 5; bases outside the gene matches: 4. This CDR3 is built from 16 residues. The CDR3 region is CASSGTSGGARDTQYF. The CDR3 nucleotides read TGTGCCAGCAGCGGGACTAGCGGGGGGGCCAGAGATACGCAGTATTTT.

This clonotype has just a few counts. This chain joins TRBV27 and TRBJ2-1; D gene unclear. This CDR3 contains 14 residues. V lost 0 bases to trimming and J lost 2 bases, with 5 bases between them. Germline V gene sequence: CDR1 MNHEY, CDR2 SMNVEV (reference sequence). The CDR3 DNA follows: TGTGCCAGCAGTTTATCGTCAGCCTACAATGAGCAGTTCTTC. This sequence encodes CASSLSSAYNEQFF.

This clonotype appeared many times. V gene TRBV20-1 combines with J gene TRBJ2-4; D is uncertain. This CDR3 contains 14 residues. Trimming left V 0 bases short and J 1 base short, with 7 bases between. Germline V lookup: CDR1 DFQATT, CDR2 SNEGSKA (reference sequence). In DNA form, the CDR3 reads TGCAGTGCTAGAGATGCGACCGCCAAAAACATTCAGTACTTC. As protein: CSARDATAKNIQYF.

V is TRBV19 and J is TRBJ2-3; possibly TRBD1 for D (5 bases). Germline-derived CDR1 and CDR2 are LNHDA and SQIVND (reference sequence). The V and J ends lost 5 bases and 2 bases respectively, with 17 bases between them. The CDR3 loop spans 16 amino acids. The CDR3 nucleotides are TGTGCCAGTAGTCCCTCCCGGACACAGAACACAGATACGCAGTATTTT. Translated, it gives CASSPSRTQNTDTQYF.

This clonotype appeared many times. The chain employs TRBV11-2 and TRBJ1-1; TRBD1 matches 11 bases. The V gene end was trimmed by 4 bases and the J gene end by 10 bases; junction bases not matched to a gene: 11. Germline lookup yields CDR1 SGHAT and CDR2 FQNNGV. The CDR3 loop spans 15 amino acids. CDR3 in amino acids: CASSSRGQGALSAFF. The CDR3 DNA sequence: TGTGCCAGCAGCTCTCGAGGACAGGGGGCCTTATCAGCTTTCTTT.

This clonotype was seen repeatedly, ten times or more. The rearrangement joins TRBV18 to TRBJ2-3, with D maybe TRBD2 (6 bases). CDR1 is KGHSH and CDR2 is LQKENI in the germline V gene. The CDR3 is made up of 16 amino acids. The V end lost 2 bases, the J end lost 0 bases, and 12 bases lay between the germline ends. CDR3 amino acids: CASSPREAVSTDTQYF. The CDR3 DNA reads as TGTGCCAGCTCACCAAGGGAGGCGGTTAGCACAGATACGCAGTATTTT.

This clonotype was detected a few times. The chain is built from TRBV29-1 and TRBJ1-4, with D tentatively TRBD1 (6 bases). Trimming left V 6 bases short and J 8 bases short, with 13 bases between. This CDR3 region has 12 residues. Germline loops: CDR1 SQVTM, CDR2 ANQGSEA. In nucleotides, the CDR3 is TGCAGCGTAACAGGGATAGGAGAAAAACTGTTTTTT. Translated: CSVTGIGEKLFF.

This clonotype was counted a few times. This chain connects TRBV7-9 to TRBJ2-4; a weak D match, TRBD1 (6 bases). CDR1 and CDR2 (germline): SEHNR, FQNEAQ (reference sequence). The CDR3 runs to 12 residues. V was pared by 5 bases and J by 6 bases, with 8 bases between. CDR3 protein: CASSQDRNIQYF. CDR3 nucleotides: TGTGCCAGCAGCCAGGACAGAAACATTCAGTACTTC.

This clonotype was recorded at least ten times. The chain combines TRBV4-3 with TRBJ1-1; D is unresolved. Germline loops: CDR1 LGHNA, CDR2 YSLEER. V lost 2 bases to trimming and J lost 0 bases, with 7 bases between them. This CDR3 spans 14 amino acids. In DNA, the CDR3 is TGCGCCAGCAGCCAATCTAACATGAACACTGAAGCTTTCTTT. Protein: CASSQSNMNTEAFF.

Many counts were recorded for this clonotype. The chain couples TRBV7-3 to TRBJ2-1; the D gene is possibly TRBD1 (6 bases). CDR3 length: 17 residues. Looked up from germline, CDR1 is SGHTA and CDR2 is FQGTGA. Trimming removed 4 bases at V and 4 bases at J, with 20 bases between. The CDR3 loop reads CASSSLGAGDTYNEQFF. The CDR3 DNA is TGTGCCAGCAGCTCCCTGGGGGCAGGCGACACTTACAATGAGCAGTTCTTC.

On this clonotype: A much larger clone sits a single nucleotide away, making a read error possible. The chain is built from TRBV2 and TRBJ2-2; a weak D match, TRBD2 (6 bases). The CDR3 sequence is 15 residues long. Germline values: CDR1 SNHLY, CDR2 FYNNEI. This CDR3 is CASSGGQGGTGEPFF. The CDR3 DNA reads TGTGCCAGCAGTGGAGGGCAGGGAGGCACCGGGGAGCCGTTTTTT.